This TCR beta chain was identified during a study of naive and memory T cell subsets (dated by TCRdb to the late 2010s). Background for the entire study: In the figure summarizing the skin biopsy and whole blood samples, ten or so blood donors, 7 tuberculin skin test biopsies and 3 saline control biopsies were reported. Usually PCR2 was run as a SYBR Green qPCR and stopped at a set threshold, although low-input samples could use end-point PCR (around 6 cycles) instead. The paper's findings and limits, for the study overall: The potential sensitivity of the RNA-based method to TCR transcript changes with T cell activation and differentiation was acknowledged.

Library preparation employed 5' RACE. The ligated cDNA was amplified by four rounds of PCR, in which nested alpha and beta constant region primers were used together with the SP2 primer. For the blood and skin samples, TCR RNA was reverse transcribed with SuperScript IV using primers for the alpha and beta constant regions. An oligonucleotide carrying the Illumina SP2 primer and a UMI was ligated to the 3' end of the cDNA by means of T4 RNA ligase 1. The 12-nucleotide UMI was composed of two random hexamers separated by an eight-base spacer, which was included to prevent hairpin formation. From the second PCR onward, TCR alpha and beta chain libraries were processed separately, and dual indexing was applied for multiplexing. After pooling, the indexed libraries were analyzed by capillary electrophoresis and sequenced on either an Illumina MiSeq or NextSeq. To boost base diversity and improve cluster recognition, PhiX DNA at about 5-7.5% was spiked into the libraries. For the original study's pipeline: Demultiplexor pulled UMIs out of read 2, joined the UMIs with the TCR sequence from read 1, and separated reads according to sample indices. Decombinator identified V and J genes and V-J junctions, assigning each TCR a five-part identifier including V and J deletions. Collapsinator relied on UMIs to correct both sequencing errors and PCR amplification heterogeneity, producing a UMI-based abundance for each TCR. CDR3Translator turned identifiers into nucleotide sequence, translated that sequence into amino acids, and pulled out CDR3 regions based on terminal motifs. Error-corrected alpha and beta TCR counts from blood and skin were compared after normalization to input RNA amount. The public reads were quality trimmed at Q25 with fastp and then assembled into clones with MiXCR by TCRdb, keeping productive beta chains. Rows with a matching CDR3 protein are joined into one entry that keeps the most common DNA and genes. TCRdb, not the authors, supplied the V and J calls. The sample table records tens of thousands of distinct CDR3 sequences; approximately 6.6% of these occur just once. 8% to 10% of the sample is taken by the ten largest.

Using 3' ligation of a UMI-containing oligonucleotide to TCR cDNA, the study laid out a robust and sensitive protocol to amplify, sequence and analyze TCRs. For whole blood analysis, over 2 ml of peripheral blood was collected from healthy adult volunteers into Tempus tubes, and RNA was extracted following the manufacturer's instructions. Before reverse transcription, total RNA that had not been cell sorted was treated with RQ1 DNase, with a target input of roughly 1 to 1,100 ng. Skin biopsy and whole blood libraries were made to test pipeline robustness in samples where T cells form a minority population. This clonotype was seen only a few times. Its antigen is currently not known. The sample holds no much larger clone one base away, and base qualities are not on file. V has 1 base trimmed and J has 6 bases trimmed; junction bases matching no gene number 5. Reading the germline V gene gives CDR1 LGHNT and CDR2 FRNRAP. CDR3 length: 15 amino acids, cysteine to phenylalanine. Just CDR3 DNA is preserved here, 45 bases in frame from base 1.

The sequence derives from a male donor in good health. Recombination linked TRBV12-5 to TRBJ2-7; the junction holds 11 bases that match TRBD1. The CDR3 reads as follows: CASGLGGTGGREQYF. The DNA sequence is TGTGCTAGTGGTTTGGGGGGGACAGGGGGGCGCGAGCAGTACTTC.